This T cell receptor beta chain was captured by sequencing in a study of cytomegalovirus exposure and HLA in healthy donors. The PCR was carried out with 60 Vbeta primers and 13 Jbeta primers. Sequenced by immunoSEQ multiplex PCR; TCRdb stores in-frame clones only, minus some. The repertoire has about 140,000 clones, around 9% of them found once; the top ten carry approximately 7.5%. This clone was detected a few times. Material: PBMCs. This TCR came from a woman in her thirties or forties in good health and CMV-seropositive.

This CDR3 reads CSARLAGGNGELFF. For the CDR3, the DNA is TGCAGCGCCCGACTAGCGGGGGGGAACGGGGAGCTGTTTTTT. The chain links TRBV29-1 to TRBJ2-2; 14 nucleotides match TRBD2. CDR3 size: 14 residues. V lost 7 bases and J lost 7; bases outside the gene matches: 5. In germline, CDR1 is SQVTM, CDR2 ANQGSEA.